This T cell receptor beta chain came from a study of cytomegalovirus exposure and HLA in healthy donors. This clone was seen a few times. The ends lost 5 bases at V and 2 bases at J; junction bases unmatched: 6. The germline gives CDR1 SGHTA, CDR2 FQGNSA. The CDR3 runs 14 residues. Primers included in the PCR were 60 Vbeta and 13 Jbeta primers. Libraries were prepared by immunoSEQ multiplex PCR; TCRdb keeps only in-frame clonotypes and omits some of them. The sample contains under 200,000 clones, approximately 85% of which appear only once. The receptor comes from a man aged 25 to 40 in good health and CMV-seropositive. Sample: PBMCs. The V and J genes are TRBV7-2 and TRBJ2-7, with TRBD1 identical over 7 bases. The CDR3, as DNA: TGTGCCAGCAGCCCGACGACAGGGACCTACGAGCAGTACTTC. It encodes CASSPTTGTYEQYF.